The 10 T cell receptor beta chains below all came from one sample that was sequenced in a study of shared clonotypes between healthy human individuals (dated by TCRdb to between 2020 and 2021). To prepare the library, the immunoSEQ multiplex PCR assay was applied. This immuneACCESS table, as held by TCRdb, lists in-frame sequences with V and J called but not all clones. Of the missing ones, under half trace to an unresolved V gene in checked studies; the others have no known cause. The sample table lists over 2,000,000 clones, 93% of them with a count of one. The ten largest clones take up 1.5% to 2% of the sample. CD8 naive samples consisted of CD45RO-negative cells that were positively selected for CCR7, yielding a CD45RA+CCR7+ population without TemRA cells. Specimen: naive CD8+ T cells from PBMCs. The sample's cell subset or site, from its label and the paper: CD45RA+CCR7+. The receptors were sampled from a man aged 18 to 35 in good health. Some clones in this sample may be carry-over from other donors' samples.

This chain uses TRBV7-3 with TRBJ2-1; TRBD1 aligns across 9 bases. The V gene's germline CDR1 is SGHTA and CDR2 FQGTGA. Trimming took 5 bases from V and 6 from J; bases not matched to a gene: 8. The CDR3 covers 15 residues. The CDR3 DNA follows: TGTGCCAGCAGCCCACGGGACAGGGATCTCAATGAGCAGTTCTTC. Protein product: CASSPRDRDLNEQFF.

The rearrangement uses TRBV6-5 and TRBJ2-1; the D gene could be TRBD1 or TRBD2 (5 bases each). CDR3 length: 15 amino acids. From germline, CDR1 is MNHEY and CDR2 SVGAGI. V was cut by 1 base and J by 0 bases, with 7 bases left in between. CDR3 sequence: CASSYWGSSYNEQFF. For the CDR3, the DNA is TGTGCCAGCAGTTACTGGGGGAGCTCCTACAATGAGCAGTTCTTC.

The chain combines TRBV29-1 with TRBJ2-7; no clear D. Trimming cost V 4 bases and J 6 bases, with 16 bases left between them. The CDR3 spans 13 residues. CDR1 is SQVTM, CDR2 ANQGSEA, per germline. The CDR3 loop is CSVVAGLTSEQYF. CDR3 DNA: TGCAGCGTTGTTGCAGGTTTGACCTCCGAGCAGTACTTC.

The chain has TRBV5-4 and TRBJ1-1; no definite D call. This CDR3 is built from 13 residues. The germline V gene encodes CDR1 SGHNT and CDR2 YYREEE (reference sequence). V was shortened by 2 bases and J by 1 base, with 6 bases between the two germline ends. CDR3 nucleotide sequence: TGTGCCAGCAGCTTTCTGGAGAACACTGAAGCTTTCTTT. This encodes CASSFLENTEAFF.

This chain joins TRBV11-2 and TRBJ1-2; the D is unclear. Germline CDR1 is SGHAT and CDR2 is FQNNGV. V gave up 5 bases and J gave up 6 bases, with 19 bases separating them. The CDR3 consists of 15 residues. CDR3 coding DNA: TGTGCCAGCAGCCGACGAGGACTATCCGCTGATGGCTACACCTTC. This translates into CASSRRGLSADGYTF. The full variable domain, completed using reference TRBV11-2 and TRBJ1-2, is EAGVAQSPRYKIIEKRQSVAFWCNPISGHATLYWYQQILGQGPKLLIQFQNNGVVDDSQLPKDRFSAERLKGVDSTLKIQPAKLEDSAVYLCASSRRGLSADGYTFGSGTRLTVV.

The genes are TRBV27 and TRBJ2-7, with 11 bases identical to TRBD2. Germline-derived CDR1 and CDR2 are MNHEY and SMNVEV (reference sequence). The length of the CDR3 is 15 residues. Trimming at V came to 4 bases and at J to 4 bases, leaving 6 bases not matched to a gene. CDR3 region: CASSSGTSGPYEQYF. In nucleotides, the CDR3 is TGTGCCAGCAGTTCCGGGACTAGCGGACCTTACGAGCAGTACTTC.

The CDR3 sequence is CASSDPQGTSGTYEQYF. Here the CDR3 DNA reads TGTGCCAGCAGTGACCCTCAGGGGACTAGCGGGACCTACGAGCAGTACTTC. This rearrangement joins TRBV2 to TRBJ2-7; 13 positions agree with TRBD2. Germline CDR1 reads SNHLY; CDR2 reads FYNNEI. CDR3 length: 17 amino acids. The trim removed 3 bases at V and 2 bases at J, leaving 7 bases unmatched.

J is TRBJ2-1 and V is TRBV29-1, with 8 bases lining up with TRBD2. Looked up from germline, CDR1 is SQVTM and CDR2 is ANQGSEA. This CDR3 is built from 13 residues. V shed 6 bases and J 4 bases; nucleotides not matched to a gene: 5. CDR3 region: CSVGLAQYNEQFF. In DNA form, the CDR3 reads TGCAGCGTCGGACTAGCACAATACAATGAGCAGTTCTTC.

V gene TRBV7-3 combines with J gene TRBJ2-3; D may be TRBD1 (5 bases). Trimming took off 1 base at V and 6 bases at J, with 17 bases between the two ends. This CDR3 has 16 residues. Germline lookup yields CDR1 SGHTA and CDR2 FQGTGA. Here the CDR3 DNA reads TGTGCCAGCAGCTTAAATTTGGCGGAGAAGGGGGATACGCAGTATTTT. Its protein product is CASSLNLAEKGDTQYF.

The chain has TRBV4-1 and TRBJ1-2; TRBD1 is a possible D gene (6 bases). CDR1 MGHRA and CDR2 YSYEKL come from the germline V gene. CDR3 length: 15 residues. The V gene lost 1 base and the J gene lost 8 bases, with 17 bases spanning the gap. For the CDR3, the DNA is TGCGCCAGCAGCCAAGTCGGGGGCAGGAGCCGCGGCTACACCTTC. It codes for CASSQVGGRSRGYTF.